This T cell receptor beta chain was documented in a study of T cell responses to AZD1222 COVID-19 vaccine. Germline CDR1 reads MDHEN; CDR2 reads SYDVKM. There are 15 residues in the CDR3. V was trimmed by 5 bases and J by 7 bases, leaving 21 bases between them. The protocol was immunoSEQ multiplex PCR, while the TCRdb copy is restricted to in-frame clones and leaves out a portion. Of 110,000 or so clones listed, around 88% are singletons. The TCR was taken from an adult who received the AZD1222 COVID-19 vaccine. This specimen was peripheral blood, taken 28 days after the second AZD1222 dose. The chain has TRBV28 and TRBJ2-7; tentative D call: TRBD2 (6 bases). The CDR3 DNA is TGTGCCAGCAGTCCCCCGGGACTTGCTTGGGGTGAGCAGTACTTC. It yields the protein CASSPPGLAWGEQYF.